This is a list of T cell receptor beta chains from one sample in a study of shared clonotypes between healthy human individuals. Some clones are missing from TCRdb's copy, which holds only in-frame ones; the method was immunoSEQ multiplex PCR. The repertoire includes around 2.5 million clones, roughly 93% of them detected once, and approximately 0.37% sits in the top ten. Sequencing was done on a sample of naive CD4+ T cells from PBMCs. These receptor sequences come from a man aged 18 to 30 in good health. Some clones in this sample may be carry-over from other donors' samples. Both conserved end residues are part of each CDR3. Each record gives: D gene, J gene, V gene, clone size, CDR3 DNA, CDR3 protein. D genes are given only for firm matches. Rows may omit the clone size; those that give it use once, few, many or a size class.

TRBD1 | TRBJ2-1 | TRBV6-4 | - | TGTGCCAGCAGCCCCGGGGCAGGGGGCCAATACAATGAGCAGTTCTTC | CASSPGAGGQYNEQFF
TRBD1 | TRBJ2-2 | TRBV28 | - | TGTGCCAGCAGTTTAGTCGGACAGGGGGCGCCCACCGGGGAGCTGTTTTTT | CASSLVGQGAPTGELFF
- | TRBJ2-7 | TRBV28 | - | TGTGCCAGCAGTTCCCCTGGAGGGAGAACCTACGAGCAGTACTTC | CASSSPGGRTYEQYF
TRBD2 | TRBJ2-7 | TRBV4-2 | once | TGTGCCAGCAGCCAAATACCCCGGGAGGGCCCCTTCGAGCAGTACTTC | CASSQIPREGPFEQYF
- | TRBJ1-4 | TRBV7-9 | - | TGTGCCAGCAGCGCCCCGACAGCCCCCTTATTCGGAAAACTGTTTTTT | CASSAPTAPLFGKLFF
- | TRBJ1-2 | TRBV5-4 | - | TGTGCCAGCAGCTCAGGCGGGGCGGACCTCTATGGCTACACCTTC | CASSSGGADLYGYTF
- | TRBJ2-7 | TRBV6-5 | - | TGTGCCAGCAGTTACGGGGGTGCTCTCTCCTACGAGCAGTACTTC | CASSYGGALSYEQYF
TRBD1 | TRBJ2-7 | TRBV7-9 | - | TGTGCTACCGGGACAGCAGGAAACGAGCAGTACTTC | CATGTAGNEQYF
- | TRBJ2-2 | TRBV6-5 | - | TGTGCCAGCAGTTACCCTAGCGAGGGCGGGGAGCTGTTTTTT | CASSYPSEGGELFF
TRBD2 | TRBJ2-2 | TRBV7-9 | - | TGTGCCCACACCCGTACGGGACTAGCGGGAGGTATGACCGGGGAGCTGTTTTTT | CAHTRTGLAGGMTGELFF
TRBD1 | TRBJ1-2 | TRBV28 | once | TGTGCCAGCAGACGGACGCAGGGGGTCCTAAACTTCTATGGCTACACCTTC | CASRRTQGVLNFYGYTF
TRBD1 | TRBJ1-4 | TRBV4-1 | - | TGCGCCAGCAGCCAAGGTGGGACAGCCTATGAAAAACTGTTTTTT | CASSQGGTAYEKLFF
TRBD2 | TRBJ2-7 | TRBV10-2 | - | TGCGCCAGCAGCCGAATCCTGACTAGCCACGAGCAGTACTTC | CASSRILTSHEQYF
- | TRBJ2-7 | TRBV11-2 | - | TGTGCCAGCAGTTCAAACAGGGCCGGAGGCGAGCAGTACTTC | CASSSNRAGGEQYF
- | TRBJ1-4 | TRBV11-2 | - | TGTGCCAGCAGCTTAACAGGGACCACAACTAATGAAAAACTGTTTTTT | CASSLTGTTTNEKLFF
- | TRBJ2-5 | TRBV7-9 | - | TGTGCCAGCAGCCGACAGGGAGGAGGCGAGACCCAGTACTTC | CASSRQGGGETQYF
- | TRBJ2-2 | TRBV5-1 | - | TGCGCCAGCAGCCCGGGACGACTGATCACCGGGGAGCTGTTTTTT | CASSPGRLITGELFF
- | TRBJ1-1 | TRBV28 | once | TGTGCCAGCCGAAGCTTGGGTGAAGCTTTCTTT | CASRSLGEAFF
- | TRBJ2-7 | TRBV18 | - | TGTGCCAGCTCACCACAAAGAGAACCCTCCTACGAGCAGTACTTC | CASSPQREPSYEQYF
- | TRBJ2-7 | TRBV18 | - | TGTGCCAGCTCAAGGACAGATTTCTACGAGCAGTACTTC | CASSRTDFYEQYF
- | TRBJ2-7 | TRBV5-5 | - | TGTGCCAGCAGCTTGTCTTTCTCGCCCCAAAGCGGGCGGCAGTACTTC | CASSLSFSPQSGRQYF
- | TRBJ1-2 | TRBV19 | once | TGTGCCAGTAGTAGAACAGGTAACCCAGCGTCGGGCTACACCTTC | CASSRTGNPASGYTF
TRBD1 | TRBJ2-1 | TRBV11-3 | - | TGTGCCAGCAGCTTAGATGGGACAGGGGGCCTGTGGAATGAGCAGTTCTTC | CASSLDGTGGLWNEQFF
- | TRBJ2-5 | TRBV11-2 | - | TGTGCCAGCACCCGACTACGGGGTGAGACCCAGTACTTC | CASTRLRGETQYF
- | TRBJ2-7 | TRBV19 | - | TGTGCCAGTAGTATCAACGGCCCAGCCGGATCCTACGAGCAGTACTTC | CASSINGPAGSYEQYF
- | TRBJ2-7 | TRBV2 | - | TGTGCCAGCACCCCATTTTGGGGGGCTTACGAGCAGTACTTC | CASTPFWGAYEQYF
- | TRBJ2-2 | TRBV28 | - | TGTGCCAGCAGTACGTACTGGGGGTCCGGGGAGCTGTTTTTT | CASSTYWGSGELFF